This is a list of T cell receptor beta chains from one sample in a study of blood T cell repertoires in COVID-19. The repertoire was sequenced with immunoSEQ multiplex PCR; TCRdb's copy has only in-frame clones and lacks some. The table has approximately 89,000 clones, around three quarters seen once. The sequencing input was peripheral blood. These receptors were collected from an elderly woman with acute or convalescent COVID-19. Each CDR3 is given with its conserved first and last residue. Fields, in order: CDR3 length, D gene, J gene, clone size, V gene, CDR3 protein. The D gene is left open where the match is weak. Size values are once, few and many counts, or a class for expanded clones, and some rows have none.

CDR3 length: 15; D gene: TRBD2; J gene: TRBJ2-1; clone size: NA; V gene: TRBV5-4; CDR3 protein: CASSFGGGSLNEQFF
CDR3 length: 14; D gene: TRBD1; J gene: TRBJ2-7; clone size: NA; V gene: TRBV5-1; CDR3 protein: CASTAGGASYEQYF
CDR3 length: 14; D gene: NA; J gene: TRBJ1-5; clone size: few; V gene: TRBV19; CDR3 protein: CASSIGRGNQPQHF
CDR3 length: 15; D gene: TRBD1; J gene: TRBJ1-4; clone size: NA; V gene: TRBV6-5; CDR3 protein: CASSYSGQVNEKLFF
CDR3 length: 13; D gene: NA; J gene: TRBJ2-7; clone size: NA; V gene: TRBV6-1; CDR3 protein: CASREVDSNEQYF
CDR3 length: 13; D gene: TRBD1; J gene: TRBJ1-4; clone size: NA; V gene: TRBV15; CDR3 protein: CAINRDRTEKLFF
CDR3 length: 14; D gene: NA; J gene: TRBJ2-2; clone size: NA; V gene: TRBV7-2; CDR3 protein: CASSPATWAGELFF
CDR3 length: 11; D gene: NA; J gene: TRBJ1-1; clone size: NA; V gene: TRBV20-1; CDR3 protein: CSALPGTEAFF
CDR3 length: 15; D gene: NA; J gene: TRBJ2-7; clone size: NA; V gene: TRBV9; CDR3 protein: CASSVDGGWNYEQYF
CDR3 length: 20; D gene: TRBD2; J gene: TRBJ2-1; clone size: few; V gene: TRBV5-1; CDR3 protein: CASSLRNPRFGLAGRNEQFF
CDR3 length: 14; D gene: TRBD1; J gene: TRBJ1-1; clone size: NA; V gene: TRBV6-2/TRBV6-3; CDR3 protein: CASSLVGQSTEAFF
CDR3 length: 15; D gene: TRBD1; J gene: TRBJ1-4; clone size: NA; V gene: TRBV5-1; CDR3 protein: CASSSTGGLVEKLFF
CDR3 length: 13; D gene: NA; J gene: TRBJ1-5; clone size: once; V gene: TRBV28; CDR3 protein: CASSLRVDQPQHF
CDR3 length: 14; D gene: TRBD1; J gene: TRBJ1-1; clone size: NA; V gene: TRBV6-5; CDR3 protein: CASSPGTVNTEAFF
CDR3 length: 16; D gene: NA; J gene: TRBJ1-4; clone size: NA; V gene: TRBV5-8; CDR3 protein: CASSLSGQGDNEKLFF
CDR3 length: 13; D gene: NA; J gene: TRBJ1-1; clone size: NA; V gene: TRBV18; CDR3 protein: CASSPETGLEAFF
CDR3 length: 16; D gene: TRBD2; J gene: TRBJ2-3; clone size: NA; V gene: TRBV18; CDR3 protein: CASSPRSGSSADTQYF
CDR3 length: 16; D gene: TRBD1; J gene: TRBJ2-4; clone size: NA; V gene: TRBV7-2; CDR3 protein: CASSLSDGTGRNIQYF
CDR3 length: 12; D gene: NA; J gene: TRBJ1-2; clone size: NA; V gene: TRBV6-5; CDR3 protein: CASSEADYGYTF
CDR3 length: 14; D gene: NA; J gene: TRBJ1-2; clone size: NA; V gene: TRBV28; CDR3 protein: CASSLAQGNPGYTF
CDR3 length: 13; D gene: TRBD2; J gene: TRBJ2-3; clone size: NA; V gene: TRBV6-5; CDR3 protein: CASSLGGADTQYF
CDR3 length: 15; D gene: TRBD2; J gene: TRBJ2-7; clone size: NA; V gene: TRBV7-2; CDR3 protein: CASSSASGKRNEQYF
CDR3 length: 15; D gene: NA; J gene: TRBJ2-5; clone size: NA; V gene: TRBV11-1; CDR3 protein: CASSLYREPRETQYF
CDR3 length: 17; D gene: TRBD2; J gene: TRBJ2-1; clone size: NA; V gene: TRBV6-4; CDR3 protein: CASSDSWTSGSYNEQFF
CDR3 length: 17; D gene: TRBD2; J gene: TRBJ2-5; clone size: NA; V gene: TRBV19; CDR3 protein: CASSIGLAGGSRETQYF
CDR3 length: 15; D gene: NA; J gene: TRBJ2-7; clone size: NA; V gene: TRBV5-1; CDR3 protein: CASSLKGTSSYEQYF
CDR3 length: 15; D gene: NA; J gene: TRBJ1-1; clone size: NA; V gene: TRBV5-1; CDR3 protein: CASSLMATRNTEAFF
CDR3 length: 14; D gene: NA; J gene: TRBJ2-5; clone size: NA; V gene: TRBV3-1/TRBV3-2; CDR3 protein: CASSLLANQETQYF
CDR3 length: 14; D gene: NA; J gene: TRBJ1-4; clone size: NA; V gene: TRBV5-1; CDR3 protein: CARVRDTRREKLFF
CDR3 length: 12; D gene: NA; J gene: TRBJ2-5; clone size: NA; V gene: TRBV12-3/TRBV12-4; CDR3 protein: CASSRYQETQYF
CDR3 length: 14; D gene: TRBD1; J gene: TRBJ1-3; clone size: NA; V gene: TRBV6-5; CDR3 protein: CASRGTEAGNTIYF
CDR3 length: 16; D gene: TRBD2; J gene: TRBJ2-5; clone size: NA; V gene: TRBV4-1; CDR3 protein: CASSQVWGGGQETQYF
CDR3 length: 13; D gene: NA; J gene: TRBJ2-7; clone size: few; V gene: TRBV10-2; CDR3 protein: CASRKTDHYEQYF
CDR3 length: 16; D gene: TRBD1; J gene: TRBJ1-4; clone size: NA; V gene: TRBV5-4; CDR3 protein: CASSAGQGMANEKLFF
CDR3 length: 15; D gene: TRBD1; J gene: TRBJ2-1; clone size: NA; V gene: TRBV27; CDR3 protein: CASTITGAVYNEQFF
CDR3 length: 14; D gene: TRBD2; J gene: TRBJ2-7; clone size: NA; V gene: TRBV2; CDR3 protein: CASSRTSGAYEQYF
CDR3 length: 14; D gene: NA; J gene: TRBJ2-3; clone size: NA; V gene: TRBV30; CDR3 protein: CAWSAVASTDTQYF
CDR3 length: 13; D gene: NA; J gene: TRBJ2-1; clone size: NA; V gene: TRBV9; CDR3 protein: CASSPGGNNEQFF
CDR3 length: 15; D gene: TRBD1; J gene: TRBJ1-4; clone size: NA; V gene: TRBV5-5; CDR3 protein: CASSLAWDRNEKLFF